The next 21 T cell receptor beta chains were all read from a single sample in a study of response to subunit inactivated influenza vaccine (dated 2018 in TCRdb). Library method: RT-PCR. TCRdb records Illumina HiSeq 2500 as the sequencer. TCRdb handled the public reads itself, with Q25 trimming in fastp and clone calling in MiXCR, and kept productive beta chains. Every distinct CDR3 protein forms one entry, paired with its most common genes and DNA. The sample records 450,000 to 500,000 distinct CDR3 sequences, over 9.5% of which are singletons. The top ten hold 9.5% to 15% of the sample. Interpreted using the paper, the time point label stands for: around 47 days after influenza vaccine administration. The source material was PBMCs from blood, sampled roughly 48 days after vaccination. The receptor set was obtained from a man aged 45-65 years who received an inactivated influenza vaccine. Donor details come from another sample of the same person, matched by shared clones.

This clonotype was seen a single time. This chain joins TRBV6-6 and TRBJ2-5; D gene unclear. This CDR3 contains 13 residues. Trimming stripped 0 bases from V and 7 bases from J, with 9 bases between. Looked up from germline, CDR1 is MNHNY and CDR2 is SVGAGI (reference sequence). In DNA, the CDR3 is TGTGCCAGCAGTTACTCGAATGGGGTGACCCAGTACTTC. Amino acids: CASSYSNGVTQYF.

In its sample, this clonotype was seen a few times. J is TRBJ2-6 and V is TRBV27; no clear D. The germline gives CDR1 MNHEY, CDR2 SMNVEV (reference sequence). This CDR3 has 15 residues. Trimming took 6 bases from V and 0 from J, leaving 9 bases between them. CDR3 sequence reads: CASRLQSSGANVLTF. CDR3 DNA sequence: TGTGCCAGCAGACTCCAAAGCTCTGGGGCCAACGTCCTGACTTTC.

This clonotype was seen a handful of times. V gene TRBV11-2 combines with J gene TRBJ2-7; D perhaps matches TRBD1 (5 bases). The germline V and J ends were trimmed by 0 bases and 5 bases, with 14 bases remaining between them. Germline CDR1 SGHAT, CDR2 FQNNGV. CDR3 length equals 15 residues. CDR3 loop: CASSLEVQGGHEQYF. CDR3 coding DNA: TGTGCCAGCAGCTTAGAGGTTCAGGGTGGGCACGAGCAGTACTTC.

In this sample, this clonotype turned up a few times. This chain uses TRBV29-1 with TRBJ2-1, with TRBD1 as a possible D gene (7 bases). CDR3 size: 17 residues. V was pared by 7 bases and J by 7 bases, with 29 bases between. CDR1 and CDR2 from the germline V gene are SQVTM and ANQGSEA. The CDR3 region has the DNA TGCAGCGCCGGACCGGGACAGCTCTTGACCCGGGAGAATGAGCAGTTCTTC. It encodes CSAGPGQLLTRENEQFF.

This rearrangement joins TRBV5-1 to TRBJ1-6; D uncertain. There are 17 residues in the CDR3. V shed 0 bases and J shed 7 bases, with 17 bases lying between them. CDR1 SGHRS and CDR2 YFSETQ come from the germline V gene. CDR3 bases: TGCGCCAGCAGCTTGGAACCCCAGGACCGATCAAATTCACCCCTCCACTTT. This translates into CASSLEPQDRSNSPLHF. The full variable domain, completed using reference TRBV5-1 and TRBJ1-6, is KAGVTQTPRYLIKTRGQQVTLSCSPISGHRSVSWYQQTPGQGLQFLFEYFSETQRNKGNFPGRFSGRQFSNSRSEMNVSTLELGDSALYLCASSLEPQDRSNSPLHFGNGTRLTVT.

This chain connects TRBV7-9 to TRBJ2-3, with a possible D match to TRBD1 (6 bases). Germline-derived CDR1 and CDR2 are SEHNR and FQNEAQ (reference sequence). The CDR3 length is 17 residues. V lost 5 bases and J 1 base, leaving 19 bases between the germline ends. The CDR3 region has the DNA TGTGCCAGCAGCACTATGACAGGCCCCCTTGGCACAGATACGCAGTATTTT. Protein sequence: CASSTMTGPLGTDTQYF.

There are a few counts of this clonotype. This sequence joins TRBV5-6 and TRBJ2-7, with TRBD2 as a possible D gene (6 bases). Deletions cut 3 bases from V and 2 bases from J, with 18 bases between. This CDR3 has 16 amino acids. The V gene's germline CDR1 is SGHDT and CDR2 YYEEEE. The DNA for the CDR3 is TGTGCCAGCAGCTCCCAAGGACGGGGGAGCCCCTACGAGCAGTACTTC. Residues: CASSSQGRGSPYEQYF.

This clonotype was observed many times. CDR3 loop: CSATRTSGVEQFF. Here the CDR3 DNA reads TGCAGTGCCACTAGGACTAGCGGAGTTGAGCAGTTCTTC. The rearrangement uses TRBV20-1 and TRBJ2-1; 10 bases align to TRBD2. Germline assignment: CDR1 DFQATT and CDR2 SNEGSKA (reference sequence). V shed 6 bases, J shed 9 bases, and the junction held 8 bases outside the gene matches. The CDR3 length is 13 residues.

There are a few counts of this clonotype. This chain joins TRBV28 and TRBJ2-1, with TRBD2 identical over 16 bases. CDR3 size: 18 residues. The V gene end was trimmed by 4 bases and the J gene end by 4 bases; junction bases not matched to a gene: 7. Germline V gene data show CDR1 as MDHEN and CDR2 as SYDVKM. The CDR3 bases are TGTGCCAGCAGTTATTTGGGACTAGCGGGAGGGTCATACAATGAGCAGTTCTTC. This translates into CASSYLGLAGGSYNEQFF.

This clonotype appeared a few times. The V call is TRBV6-2 or TRBV6-3, the J call TRBJ1-1; no reliable D call. Germline lookup yields CDR1 MNHEY and CDR2 SVGEGT. CDR3 length: 13 residues. With 5 bases removed from V and 6 bases from J, the gap between germline ends came to 13 bases. CDR3 sequence: CASSQAPSAEAFF. The CDR3, as DNA: TGTGCCAGCAGTCAGGCCCCGTCCGCTGAAGCTTTCTTT.

The rearrangement links TRBV29-1 to TRBJ2-5; D is perhaps TRBD1 (5 bases). The CDR3 loop spans 12 amino acids. Germline V gene sequence: CDR1 SQVTM, CDR2 ANQGSEA. V was pared by 1 base and J by 7 bases, with 10 bases between. CDR3 nucleotide sequence: TGCAGCGTTGAAGCTCCTCAGGGGACCCAGTACTTC. Translated: CSVEAPQGTQYF.

There are many counts of this clonotype. This chain uses TRBV7-2 with TRBJ2-7; 10 positions match TRBD1. The CDR3 has 15 residues. CDR1 and CDR2 (germline): SGHTA, FQGNSA. With V trimmed by 5 bases and J by 2 bases, 6 bases remained unmatched. The CDR3 nucleotides read TGTGCCAGCAGCCCGGGGACAGGGGATACCTACGAGCAGTACTTC. Its protein product is CASSPGTGDTYEQYF.

This clonotype was detected only a few times. This chain uses TRBV28 with TRBJ2-1; maybe TRBD2 (5 bases). CDR3 length: 14 residues. V gave up 2 bases and J gave up 3 bases, with 8 bases separating them. Germline V gene sequence: CDR1 MDHEN, CDR2 SYDVKM. Written as DNA, the CDR3 is TGTGCCAGCAGTTTAGGTAGCGTCTACAATGAGCAGTTCTTC. Its translation is CASSLGSVYNEQFF. Combining the CDR3 with reference TRBV28 and TRBJ2-1 gives the whole variable domain DVKVTQSSRYLVKRTGEKVFLECVQDMDHENMFWYRQDPGLGLRLIYFSYDVKMKEKGDIPEGYSVSREKKERFSLILESASTNQTSMYLCASSLGSVYNEQFFGPGTRLTVL.

This clonotype was found a few times. The gene calls are TRBV20-1 and TRBJ2-1, with TRBD1 as a possible D gene (6 bases). The CDR3 covers 13 residues. CDR1 and CDR2 from the germline V gene are DFQATT and SNEGSKA (reference sequence). V was pared by 3 bases and J by 9 bases, with 15 bases between. The DNA of the CDR3 is TGCAGTGCTAGTAACGCAGGGGTATCTGAGCAGTTCTTC. Translated, it gives CSASNAGVSEQFF.

The sample holds a few counts of this clonotype. The gene calls are TRBV21-1 and TRBJ2-1; the table's D call, TRBD2, was not checked against the DNA. TRBV21-1 counts as a pseudogene. The CDR3 loop spans 17 amino acids. For the CDR3, the DNA is TGTGCCAGCAGCAAAGTCCGTCGACTAGCGGCCTACAATGAGCAGTTCTTC. This translates into CASSKVRRLAAYNEQFF.

The gene calls are TRBV7-9 and TRBJ2-5; D is uncertain. The CDR3 totals 14 residues. Germline V gives CDR1 SEHNR, CDR2 FQNEAQ (reference sequence). Trimming took 1 base from V and 0 from J, leaving 6 bases between them. The CDR3 nucleotides are TGTGCCAGCAGCTTAGGGCCATACCAAGAGACCCAGTACTTC. This encodes CASSLGPYQETQYF.

V and J are TRBV4-1 and TRBJ1-5; D may be TRBD1 (5 bases). CDR1 MGHRA and CDR2 YSYEKL come from the germline V gene. Trimming removed 0 bases from V and 2 bases from J, with 11 bases in between. The CDR3 has 16 residues. CDR3 loop: CASSQDAGGGNQPQHF. The CDR3 nucleotides are TGCGCCAGCAGCCAAGATGCTGGAGGGGGCAATCAGCCCCAGCATTTT.

This clonotype was counted between two and nine times. This rearrangement joins TRBV20-1 to TRBJ2-2; 8 nucleotides line up with TRBD1. Germline V gene lookup returns CDR1 DFQATT and CDR2 SNEGSKA (reference sequence). The CDR3 loop spans 15 amino acids. V dropped 6 bases and J dropped 9; count of bases not matched to a gene: 15. The CDR3 reads CSANGQGDGLRELFF. CDR3 bases: TGCAGTGCGAACGGACAGGGAGATGGACTACGGGAGCTGTTTTTT.

This clonotype was counted ten times or more. The chain links TRBV10-3 to TRBJ2-7, with 8 bases that match TRBD1. In germline, CDR1 is ENHRY, CDR2 SYGVKD. The trim removed 10 bases at V and 1 base at J, leaving 6 bases unmatched. The CDR3 runs 13 residues. In DNA, the CDR3 is TGTGCCACCGGGACAGGCGATTCCTACGAGCAGTACTTC. This translates into CATGTGDSYEQYF.

The chain uses TRBV2 and TRBJ2-5, with a tentative D call TRBD1 (5 bases). The germline CDR1 and CDR2 sequences are SNHLY and FYNNEI. The V end lost 5 bases, the J end lost 3 bases, and 13 bases lay between the germline ends. The CDR3 contains 14 residues. The CDR3 reads CASSKGGAEETQYF. In DNA, the CDR3 is TGTGCCAGCAGTAAAGGTGGGGCAGAAGAGACCCAGTACTTC.

In this sample, this clonotype turned up many times. The genes are TRBV5-8 and TRBJ1-3; D not resolved. The CDR3 length is 15 residues. Germline V lookup: CDR1 SGHTS, CDR2 YDEGEE. Trimming stripped 4 bases from V and 1 base from J, with 12 bases between. The CDR3 region is CASSARPFSGNTIYF. CDR3 coding DNA: TGTGCCAGCAGCGCGCGACCATTTTCTGGAAACACCATATATTTT.